The rows below give T cell receptor beta chains drawn from one sample of a study of T cells after yellow fever vaccination. TCRdb recomputed calls from the 5' RACE reads with MiXCR, one row per CDR3 protein. This table has about 350,000 distinct CDR3 sequences, approximately 4% appearing once. The material was PBMCs, obtained 5 days after the yellow fever booster vaccination. The receptors stem from a man aged 18-30 years who received the YFV17D yellow fever vaccine. CDR3s include the opening cysteine and the closing phenylalanine or tryptophan. A D gene is named only where the DNA matches it firmly. A row's size may be missing; if present it is once, few, many or a size class.

- TRBD2 TRBJ2-2 TRBV7-3 CASSRTSGTNTGELFF TGTGCCAGCAGCCGGACTAGCGGGACTAACACCGGGGAGCTGTTTTTT
many - TRBJ2-2 TRBV2 CASSEAITTGELFF TGTGCCAGCAGTGAAGCAATAACAACCGGGGAGCTGTTTTTT
few TRBD1 TRBJ1-3 TRBV14 CASSKQGASGNTIYF TGTGCCAGCAGCAAACAGGGGGCCTCTGGAAACACCATATATTTT
many TRBD1 TRBJ2-2 TRBV12-3/TRBV12-4 CASSFVGGAGELFF TGTGCCAGCAGTTTCGTAGGGGGCGCCGGGGAGCTGTTTTTT
few - TRBJ2-5 TRBV5-1 CASSFNPYQETQYF TGCGCCAGCTCCTTTAATCCGTACCAAGAGACCCAGTACTTC
few - TRBJ2-7 TRBV6-2/TRBV6-3 CASSYKGGLTYEQYF TGTGCCAGCAGTTACAAGGGGGGCCTTACCTACGAGCAGTACTTC
few TRBD1 TRBJ2-7 TRBV29-1 CSVILSYRDRGSYEQYF TGCAGCGTTATCCTATCTTACCGGGACAGGGGTTCCTACGAGCAGTACTTC
many - TRBJ1-1 TRBV7-9 CASSLGTNTEAFF TGTGCCAGCAGCTTAGGGACAAACACTGAAGCTTTCTTT
many - TRBJ1-2 TRBV6-2/TRBV6-3 CASSYRGYGYTF TGTGCCAGCAGTTACAGGGGCTATGGCTACACCTTC
many - TRBJ1-2 TRBV12-3/TRBV12-4 CASSLWRSNGYTF TGTGCCAGCAGTTTATGGCGGAGTAATGGCTACACCTTC
few - TRBJ2-1 TRBV5-1 CASSLDPLSAAPVQFF TGCGCCAGCAGCTTGGACCCCTTGTCGGCTGCGCCGGTCCAGTTCTTC
many - TRBJ2-1 TRBV5-1 CASSFDGSPYNEQFF TGCGCCAGCAGCTTTGACGGGTCCCCCTACAATGAGCAGTTCTTC
few - TRBJ1-1 TRBV3-1 CASSQRVTPPEAFF TGTGCCAGCAGCCAGAGAGTTACGCCCCCAGAAGCTTTCTTT
many TRBD2 TRBJ2-5 TRBV28 CASRASGGSQETQYF TGTGCCAGCAGGGCTAGCGGGGGCTCCCAAGAGACCCAGTACTTC
- - TRBJ1-1 TRBV7-2 CASSFVYSNTEAFF TGTGCCAGCAGCTTTGTATATTCAAACACTGAAGCTTTCTTT
- - TRBJ1-5 TRBV29-1 CSVRGGGQPQHF TGCAGCGTTAGAGGGGGGGGTCAGCCCCAGCATTTT
- - TRBJ2-1 TRBV4-1 CASSQENPGRVNEQFF TGCGCCAGCAGCCAAGAAAATCCGGGACGAGTCAATGAGCAGTTCTTC
- TRBD2 TRBJ2-5 TRBV19 CASSIDILAGSQETQYF TGTGCCAGTAGTATAGATATTCTAGCGGGGAGCCAAGAGACCCAGTACTTC
few - TRBJ2-7 TRBV12-3/TRBV12-4 CASSLDQSYEQYF TGTGCCAGCAGTTTAGATCAGAGCTACGAGCAGTACTTC
- - TRBJ1-5 TRBV6-1 CASTLDGNNQPQHF TGTGCCAGCACCCTAGACGGAAACAATCAGCCCCAGCATTTT
- - TRBJ1-3 TRBV4-3 CASSQDGGSGNTIYF TGCGCCAGCAGCCAAGATGGCGGCTCTGGAAACACCATATATTTT
- - TRBJ1-2 TRBV7-2 CASSSPMYIRGYTF TGTGCCAGCAGCTCCCCGATGTATATTCGGGGCTACACCTTC
few TRBD1 TRBJ1-6 TRBV27 CASRGQGYSPLHF TGTGCCAGCAGAGGACAGGGGTATTCACCCCTCCACTTT
- - TRBJ1-2 TRBV12-2 CASRSRRGGHRGYTF TGTGCAAGTCGCTCAAGGCGGGGGGGACATCGTGGCTACACCTTC
few TRBD1 TRBJ2-5 TRBV28 CASSLPTGVKTQYF TGTGCCAGCAGTTTACCCACAGGGGTTAAGACCCAGTACTTC
few - TRBJ1-6 TRBV6-5 CASSLGRSSNSPLHF TGTGCCAGCAGTCTCGGACGGTCGAGTAATTCACCCCTCCACTTT
- - TRBJ1-1 TRBV24-1 CATSDFPPAVGLHTEAFF TGTGCCACCAGTGATTTCCCACCGGCCGTCGGGCTCCACACTGAAGCTTTCTTT
few TRBD2 TRBJ2-3 TRBV5-1 CASSRGRAGGPDTQYF TGCGCCAGCAGCCGAGGACGAGCGGGGGGACCAGATACGCAGTATTTT
- TRBD1 TRBJ1-5 TRBV19 CASRRDREGAQPQHF TGTGCCAGTAGACGGGACAGGGAGGGTGCTCAGCCCCAGCATTTT
few - TRBJ2-1 TRBV2 CASSVWGRNNEQFF TGTGCCAGCAGTGTATGGGGGCGAAACAATGAGCAGTTCTTC
few TRBD2 TRBJ2-5 TRBV5-1 CASSLAGRDEETQYF TGCGCCAGCAGCTTGGCAGGGAGGGATGAGGAGACCCAGTACTTC
- TRBD1 TRBJ1-2 TRBV4-3 CASSADRSGYGYTF TGCGCCAGCAGCGCGGACAGGTCCGGGTATGGCTACACCTTC
many - TRBJ1-5 TRBV11-1 CASSIQGNQPQHF TGTGCCAGCAGTATACAGGGAAATCAGCCCCAGCATTTT
- - TRBJ2-1 TRBV5-1 CASSPPGPEQFF TGCGCCAGCAGCCCCCCGGGGCCTGAGCAGTTCTTC
few TRBD1 TRBJ1-2 TRBV12-3/TRBV12-4 CASTIGDRGYGYTF TGTGCCAGCACCATAGGGGACAGGGGCTATGGCTACACCTTC
- TRBD1 TRBJ1-4 TRBV5-4 CASSLLGTGREKLFF TGTGCCAGCAGCTTGTTGGGGACAGGGCGTGAAAAACTGTTTTTT
few - TRBJ2-6 TRBV5-1 CASNNAGTPSGANVLTF TGCGCCAGCAATAACGCGGGGACCCCCTCTGGGGCCAACGTCCTGACTTTC
- TRBD2 TRBJ2-3 TRBV2 CASSGGAQTQYF TGTGCCAGTAGCGGGGGGGCCCAGACGCAGTATTTT
- - TRBJ2-3 TRBV12-5 CASGLVRRTDTQYF TGTGCTAGTGGTTTGGTACGAAGGACAGATACGCAGTATTTT
- - TRBJ2-1 TRBV7-6 CASSNTYSRYNEQFF TGTGCCAGCAGCAATACGTACTCGCGGTACAATGAGCAGTTCTTC